This TCR beta chain appears in the sequencing data of a study of blood T cell repertoires in COVID-19. Looking at the study overall: Spain, Italy and the United States supplied samples that represented acute and convalescent COVID-19. The cDNA or gDNA used as material had been derived from T cells, B-cell-depleted T cells, or PBMCs.

All enrollees were about 18 to 100 years old and from 20 to 25 US areas. CDR1 and CDR2 (germline): SEHNR, FQNEAQ (reference sequence). This CDR3 has 14 residues. V was clipped by 1 base and J by 2 bases, with 8 bases between them. Clones were sequenced by immunoSEQ multiplex PCR, and TCRdb holds only the in-frame ones, with some missing. This sample has approximately 190,000 clones, with more than 85% found just once. Sequenced material: PBMCs or T cells enriched from blood (not recorded which). The source is a middle-aged woman in a cohort exposed to, infected with or recovered from COVID-19 (not recorded which). This chain joins TRBV7-9 and TRBJ2-5; D is possibly TRBD1 (6 bases). The CDR3 sequence is CASSLVGQQETQYF. CDR3 nucleotides: TGTGCCAGCAGCTTAGTTGGACAGCAAGAGACCCAGTACTTC. The whole variable domain, filled in from reference TRBV7-9 and TRBJ2-5, reads DTGVSQNPRHKITKRGQNVTFRCDPISEHNRLYWYRQTLGQGPEFLTYFQNEAQLEKSRLLSDRFSAERPKGSFSTLEIQRTEQGDSAMYLCASSLVGQQETQYFGPGTRLLVL.